This T cell receptor beta chain was observed in a study of control samples from healthy donors and cancer patients. TCRdb's copy holds only in-frame clones and misses some; the assay was immunoSEQ multiplex PCR. The sample holds about 29,000 clones, 70% to 90% seen once. With V trimmed by 5 bases and J by 3 bases, 4 bases remained unmatched. The CDR3 spans 13 residues. Germline V gene sequence: CDR1 MNHEY, CDR2 SVGAGI. Sequencing used formalin-fixed, paraffin-embedded tissue. The receptor comes from a female donor with melanoma. V is TRBV6-5 and J is TRBJ2-7; 7 nucleotides align to TRBD1. CDR3 DNA: TGTGCCAGCAGTAATGGACAGGTCTACGAGCAGTACTTC. Its protein is CASSNGQVYEQYF.